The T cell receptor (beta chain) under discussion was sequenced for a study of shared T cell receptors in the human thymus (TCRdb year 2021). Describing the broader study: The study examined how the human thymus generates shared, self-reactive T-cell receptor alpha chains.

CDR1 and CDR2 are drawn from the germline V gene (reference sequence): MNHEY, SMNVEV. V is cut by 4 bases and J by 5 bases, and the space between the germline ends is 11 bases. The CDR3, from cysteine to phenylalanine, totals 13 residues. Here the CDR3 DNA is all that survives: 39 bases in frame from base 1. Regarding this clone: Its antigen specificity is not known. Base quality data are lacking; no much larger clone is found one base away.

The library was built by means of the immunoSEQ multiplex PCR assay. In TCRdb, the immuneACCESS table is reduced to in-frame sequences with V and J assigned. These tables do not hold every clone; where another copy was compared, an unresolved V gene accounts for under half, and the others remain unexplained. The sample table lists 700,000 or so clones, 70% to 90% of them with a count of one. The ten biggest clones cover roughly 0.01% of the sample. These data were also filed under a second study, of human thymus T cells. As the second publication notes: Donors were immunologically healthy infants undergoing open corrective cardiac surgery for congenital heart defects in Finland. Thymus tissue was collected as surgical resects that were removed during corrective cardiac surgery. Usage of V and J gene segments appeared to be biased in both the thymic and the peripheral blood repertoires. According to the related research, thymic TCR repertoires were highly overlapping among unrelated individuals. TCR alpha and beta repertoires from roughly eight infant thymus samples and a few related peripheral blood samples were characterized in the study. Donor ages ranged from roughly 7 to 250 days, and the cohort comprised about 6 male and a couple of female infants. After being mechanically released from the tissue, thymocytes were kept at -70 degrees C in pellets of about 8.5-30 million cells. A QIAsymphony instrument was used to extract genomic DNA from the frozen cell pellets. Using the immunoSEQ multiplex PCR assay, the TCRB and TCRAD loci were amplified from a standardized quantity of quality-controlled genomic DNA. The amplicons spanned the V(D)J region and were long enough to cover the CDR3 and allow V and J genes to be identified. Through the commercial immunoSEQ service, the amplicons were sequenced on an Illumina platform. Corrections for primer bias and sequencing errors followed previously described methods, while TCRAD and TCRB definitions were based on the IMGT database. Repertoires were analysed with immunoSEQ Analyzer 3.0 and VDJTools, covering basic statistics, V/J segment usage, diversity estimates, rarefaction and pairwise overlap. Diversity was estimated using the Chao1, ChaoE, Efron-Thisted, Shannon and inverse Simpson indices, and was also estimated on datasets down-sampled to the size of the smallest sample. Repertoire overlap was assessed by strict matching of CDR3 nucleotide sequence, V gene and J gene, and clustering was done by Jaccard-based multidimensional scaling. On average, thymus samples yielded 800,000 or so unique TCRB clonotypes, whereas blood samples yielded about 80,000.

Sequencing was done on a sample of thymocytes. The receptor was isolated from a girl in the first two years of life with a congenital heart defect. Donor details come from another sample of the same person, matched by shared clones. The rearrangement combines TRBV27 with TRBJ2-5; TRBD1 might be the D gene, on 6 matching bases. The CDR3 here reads CASSSTGLETQYF. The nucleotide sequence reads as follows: TGTGCCAGCAGTTCCACAGGGTTGGAGACCCAGTACTTC.